These 5 T cell receptor beta chains originate from one sample sequenced in a study of Tregs in tolerant kidney transplant recipients (dated by TCRdb to between 2017 and 2020). The antigens for these receptors are not known. Library preparation used the immunoSEQ multiplex PCR assay. TCRdb mirrors the immuneACCESS table, restricted to in-frame sequences. Some clones are absent from its copies; in checked studies, under half trace to an unresolved V gene, and the reason for the others is unknown. This sample is represented by around 1,800 clones; roughly 62% of them were singletons. The ten largest clones take up around 4% of the sample. Sequenced sample: CD8+ T cells from blood cultured with allogeneic cells. These receptors were collected from a human donor in good health.

This sequence joins TRBV27 and TRBJ1-1, with D uncertain. The CDR3 is 13 residues long. The germline CDR1 and CDR2 sequences are MNHEY and SMNVEV (reference sequence). Deletions cut 3 bases from V and 1 base from J, with 6 bases between. The CDR3 sequence: CASSLGGNTEAFF. CDR3 in DNA: TGTGCCAGCAGTTTGGGTGGGAACACTGAAGCTTTCTTT.

The chain uses TRBV6-1 and TRBJ1-1; D is undetermined. V lost 3 bases and J lost 1, with 15 bases in between. The CDR3 runs 16 residues. Looked up from germline, CDR1 is MNHNS and CDR2 is SASEGT. The CDR3 nucleotides are TGTGCCAGCAGTGAGTCAGCGGCGGCCTCGAACACTGAAGCTTTCTTT. Protein: CASSESAAASNTEAFF.

J is TRBJ2-1 and V is TRBV6-5; 10 bases match TRBD1. The CDR3 is 13 residues long. CDR1 and CDR2 (germline): MNHEY, SVGAGI. The junction had 0 bases not matched to a gene; V was cut back by 2 bases and J by 8 bases. CDR3 in amino acids: CASSYGTGDEQFF. The CDR3 bases are TGTGCCAGCAGTTACGGGACAGGGGATGAGCAGTTCTTC.

This chain connects TRBV2 to TRBJ1-4; 9 bases line up with TRBD1. CDR3 length: 17 amino acids. V lost 1 base to trimming and J lost 8 bases; unmatched junction nucleotides: 11. The germline V gene encodes CDR1 SNHLY and CDR2 FYNNEI. The CDR3 region has the DNA TGTGCCAGCAGTGAAGGCTTTGGGACAGGGAGATGGGAAAAACTGTTTTTT. Translated: CASSEGFGTGRWEKLFF.

This clone was detected a few times. This sequence joins TRBV9 and TRBJ2-7; a possible D gene is TRBD1 (5 bases). The germline V gene encodes CDR1 SGDLS and CDR2 YYNGEE. CDR3 length: 12 residues. Trimming shortened V by 3 bases and J by 3 bases, and 7 bases separated the two germline ends. The CDR3 region is CASSDDSYEQYF. The CDR3 DNA reads TGTGCCAGCAGCGACGACAGCTACGAGCAGTACTTC.